Shown below are 2 T cell receptor beta chains from a single sample sequenced in a study of human thymus T cells. Obtained as resections during corrective heart surgery, the thymus tissue was then studied. The repertoire was sequenced with immunoSEQ multiplex PCR; TCRdb's copy has only in-frame clones and lacks some. Among 65,000 to 90,000 clones listed, approximately 95% were seen once. Material for sequencing was thymus tissue. The receptor source for this set is a girl less than two years old with a congenital heart defect but otherwise immunologically healthy.

This clone was counted a single time. The rearrangement joins TRBV5-1 to TRBJ2-2; 7 bases fit TRBD1. Germline V lookup: CDR1 SGHRS, CDR2 YFSETQ. This CDR3 contains 17 residues. The ends lost 6 bases at V and 4 bases at J; junction bases unmatched: 15. The CDR3 protein is CASNFGCRGPSTGELFF. CDR3 bases: TGCGCCAGCAACTTTGGGTGTAGGGGGCCGAGCACCGGGGAGCTGTTTTTT.

The chain combines TRBV12-5 with TRBJ1-2; D is undetermined. This CDR3 has 17 residues. CDR1 is LGHNT and CDR2 is FRNRAP in the germline V gene. The ends were cut back, 2 bases at V and 3 bases at J, with 19 bases in the middle. The CDR3 DNA reads TGTGCTAGTGGTTTGTTACCTCTGAGACCCTTCTACTATGGCTACACCTTC. Translation: CASGLLPLRPFYYGYTF.